This TCR beta chain was recovered during a study of beta chain features in type 1 diabetes (dated by TCRdb to the late 2010s). Regarding the complete study: Mean age, gender distribution, total cell number and subset yield did not differ between patients and healthy donors. In the study, TCRB repertoires of sorted circulating CD4+ T cell subsets from recently diagnosed type 1 diabetes patients were compared with those of matched healthy donors. Across all samples, approximately 100 million sorted cells were examined, and cell number per subset correlated strongly with RNA yield. Whereas all 28 donors provided naive and central memory subsets, regulatory and stem cell-like memory subsets were isolated from just 8 patients and roughly eight healthy donors.

The High Capacity cDNA Reverse Transcription Kit was used to reverse transcribe all of the isolated RNA, meaning that expressed TCRB transcripts were what got sequenced. Deep immunoSEQ sequencing was performed on naive, central memory and regulatory T cell samples, with an average of roughly 3.5 million total reads per sample. After sorted cells were lysed in RLT buffer, RNA was extracted with DNase-treated RNeasy Micro or Mini kits, with the choice depending on cell number. Each cell subset was processed on its own to prevent cross-contamination, while patient and healthy donor samples were processed together. The immunoSEQ multiplex PCR was used to amplify TCRB sequences from cDNA, yielding 87-bp fragments that span the CDR3 region. The amplicons were sequenced using the Illumina HiSeq platform. Per the original workflow: PCR bias was corrected computationally using synthetic template baselines, and reads within Hamming distance 2 were collapsed, with unmergeable singletons discarded. Reads were aligned against IMGT to assign V, D and J genes, CDR3 length and insertions or deletions at six rearrangement sites. Within each subset, clonotype counts were normalized to the number of sorted cells before true diversity and Gini coefficients were calculated with the tcR R package. The overlap coefficient, calculated on TCRB nucleotide sequences, was used to quantify repertoire sharing. Out-of-frame TCRB sequences from naive cells were analyzed as a proxy for the pre-selection repertoire. TCRdb's version of the immuneACCESS table is confined to in-frame rearrangements and falls short of the full clone set. An unresolved V gene accounts for under half of the shortfall where checked; the remainder is of unknown origin. V and J calls and clone size are as listed in that table; D and trimming were resolved from the DNA. The sample profile shows some 700,000 clones; 10% to 15% of them were found once. Of the sample, 0.022% falls within the top ten clones.

Each donor gave one peripheral blood draw, about 110 mL on average, collected into heparinised tubes. Using a panel that included CD45RO, CCR7, CD25, CD127, CD95 and CD27, naive, central memory, regulatory and stem cell-like memory CD4+ T cells were sorted on a BD FACSAria II. A purity above 98% was achieved for all sorted populations. Right away, PBMCs were isolated by Lymphoprep density gradient centrifugation and were stained directly, with no culture step. So that batch effects would be minimized, each experiment stained and sorted samples in pairs, pairing one healthy donor with one patient. CDR1 and CDR2 were assigned from the germline V gene as SGHTA and FQGTGA. The CDR3 covers 15 residues, taking in both the cysteine and the phenylalanine. Only the CDR3 DNA is retained, 45 bases long and in frame from the first base. At the junction V is shortened by 5 bases and J by 2 bases, with 10 bases in between.

This clone was counted between two and nine times. The specificity of this receptor is unknown. Qualities for individual bases were not recorded, and no much larger clone is one base off. Overall study outcomes, separate from this receptor: PCR may preferentially amplify shorter templates, but because patient and control samples were amplified and corrected together, any resulting skew would affect both groups equally. Type 1 diabetes patients showed a moderate but significant shortening of TCRB CDR3 length in all four CD4+ subsets. Because cDNA was sequenced instead of genomic DNA, highly expressing activated cells could be over-represented, though the groups showed no difference in activation or CD3 levels. At VDJ recombination sites, type 1 diabetes patients had fewer insertions and more deleted nucleotides, which implies abnormalities in thymic rearrangement. Naive, central memory and regulatory TCRB repertoires appeared to be more alike among patients than among healthy donors. Because small numbers of individuals were included in the HLA sub-analyses, any influence of HLA type on TCRB rearrangement was left unresolved.

The TCR was taken from a man younger than 35 with type 1 diabetes. The chain joins TRBV7-3 to TRBJ2-6; TRBD1 is a possible D gene, resting on 6 matching bases. Sample: naive CD4+ T cells from blood. The cell subset or site tag for this specimen amounts to: true naive CD4+ T cells. The DNA sequence is as follows: TGTGCCAGCAGCCCCACAGGGACTGGGGCCAACGTCCTGACTTTC. Protein translation: CASSPTGTGANVLTF.